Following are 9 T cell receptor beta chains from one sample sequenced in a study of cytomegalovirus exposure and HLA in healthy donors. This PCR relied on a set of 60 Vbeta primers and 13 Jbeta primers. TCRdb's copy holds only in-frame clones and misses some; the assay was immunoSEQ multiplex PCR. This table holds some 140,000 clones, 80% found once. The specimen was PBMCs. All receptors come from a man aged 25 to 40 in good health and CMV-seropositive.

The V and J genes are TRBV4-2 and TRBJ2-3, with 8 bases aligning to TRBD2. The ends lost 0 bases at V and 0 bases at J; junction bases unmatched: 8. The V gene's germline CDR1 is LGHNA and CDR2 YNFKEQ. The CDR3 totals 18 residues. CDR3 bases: TGTGCCAGCAGCCAAGATGGGCCGACTAGCGCTAGCACAGATACGCAGTATTTT. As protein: CASSQDGPTSASTDTQYF.

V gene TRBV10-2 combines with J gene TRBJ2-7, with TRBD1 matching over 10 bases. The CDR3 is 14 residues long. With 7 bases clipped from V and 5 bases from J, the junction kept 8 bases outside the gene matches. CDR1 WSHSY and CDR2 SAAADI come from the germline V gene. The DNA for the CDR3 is TGCGCCAGCACCCGGGGACAGGGGTTACACGAGCAGTACTTC. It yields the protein CASTRGQGLHEQYF.

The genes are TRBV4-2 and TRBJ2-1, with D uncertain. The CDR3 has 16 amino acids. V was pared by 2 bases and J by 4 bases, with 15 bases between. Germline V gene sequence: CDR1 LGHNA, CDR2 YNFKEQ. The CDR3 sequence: CASSQSQLEEYNEQFF. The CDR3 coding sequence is TGTGCCAGCAGCCAAAGTCAACTCGAGGAGTACAATGAGCAGTTCTTC.

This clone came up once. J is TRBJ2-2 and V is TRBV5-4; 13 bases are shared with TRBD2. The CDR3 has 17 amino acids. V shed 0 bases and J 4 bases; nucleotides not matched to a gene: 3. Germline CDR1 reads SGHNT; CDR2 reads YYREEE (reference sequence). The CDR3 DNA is TGTGCCAGCAGCTTGGGACTAGCGGGAGGACCCACCGGGGAGCTGTTTTTT. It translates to CASSLGLAGGPTGELFF.

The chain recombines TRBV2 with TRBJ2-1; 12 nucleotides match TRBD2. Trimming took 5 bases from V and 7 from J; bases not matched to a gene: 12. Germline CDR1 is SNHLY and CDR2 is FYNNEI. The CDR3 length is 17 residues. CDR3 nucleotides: TGTGCCAGCAGTCCTACATCTAGCGGGAGGGTGGGGAATGAGCAGTTCTTC. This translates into CASSPTSSGRVGNEQFF.

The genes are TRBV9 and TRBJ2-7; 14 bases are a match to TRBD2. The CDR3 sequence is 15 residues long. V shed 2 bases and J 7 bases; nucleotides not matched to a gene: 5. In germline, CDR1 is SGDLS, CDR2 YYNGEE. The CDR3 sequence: CASSVGTSGRGEQYF. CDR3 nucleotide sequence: TGTGCCAGCAGCGTGGGGACTAGCGGGAGAGGGGAGCAGTACTTC.

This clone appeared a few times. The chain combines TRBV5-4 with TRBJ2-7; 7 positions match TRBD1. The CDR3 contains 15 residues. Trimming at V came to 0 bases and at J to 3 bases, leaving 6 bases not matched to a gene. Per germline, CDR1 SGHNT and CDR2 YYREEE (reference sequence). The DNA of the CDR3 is TGTGCCAGCAGCTTGGAGGGGGACAGAAGCTACGAGCAGTACTTC. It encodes CASSLEGDRSYEQYF.

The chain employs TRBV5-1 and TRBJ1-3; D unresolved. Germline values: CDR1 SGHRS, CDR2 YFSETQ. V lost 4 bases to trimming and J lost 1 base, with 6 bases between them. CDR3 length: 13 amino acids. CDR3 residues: CASSPLSGNTIYF. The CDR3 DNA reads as TGCGCCAGCAGCCCACTATCTGGAAACACCATATATTTT. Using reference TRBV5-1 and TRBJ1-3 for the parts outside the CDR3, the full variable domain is KAGVTQTPRYLIKTRGQQVTLSCSPISGHRSVSWYQQTPGQGLQFLFEYFSETQRNKGNFPGRFSGRQFSNSRSEMNVSTLELGDSALYLCASSPLSGNTIYFGEGSWLTVV.

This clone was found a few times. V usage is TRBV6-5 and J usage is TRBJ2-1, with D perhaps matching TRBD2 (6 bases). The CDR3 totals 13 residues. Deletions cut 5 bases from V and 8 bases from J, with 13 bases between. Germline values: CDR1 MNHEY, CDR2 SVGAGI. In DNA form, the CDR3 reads TGTGCCAGCAGTCTCGGACCGGGGGATGAGCAGTTCTTC. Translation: CASSLGPGDEQFF.